This T cell receptor (beta chain) originates from a study of identical twins. General study points: Among out-of-frame alpha sequences shared by twins, low generation probability occurred in excess. Sequences that were beta out-of-frame showed weaker excess twin sharing.

In every case, the donor was a healthy Caucasian. TCRdb redid the calling of the 5' RACE reads with MiXCR, one entry per CDR3 protein. This table has 550,000 to 700,000 distinct CDR3 sequences, approximately 10% appearing once. This clonotype was observed a handful of times. Its antigen is unidentified. Trimming removed 5 bases from V and 7 bases from J; junction bases left unmatched: 11. The CDR3 runs to 15 residues. The germline V gene has CDR1 SEHNR and CDR2 FQNEAQ (reference sequence). The same sample was also used in a study of yellow fever vaccine responses in identical twins.

This clonotype was sampled from a young woman in good health. The chain uses TRBV7-9 and TRBJ2-4, with TRBD2 matching over 7 bases. The sequenced sample consisted of PBMCs. This chain's CDR3 is CASSPGTSVENIQYF. The CDR3 nucleotides are TGTGCCAGCAGCCCAGGCACTAGCGTTGAGAACATTCAGTACTTC.